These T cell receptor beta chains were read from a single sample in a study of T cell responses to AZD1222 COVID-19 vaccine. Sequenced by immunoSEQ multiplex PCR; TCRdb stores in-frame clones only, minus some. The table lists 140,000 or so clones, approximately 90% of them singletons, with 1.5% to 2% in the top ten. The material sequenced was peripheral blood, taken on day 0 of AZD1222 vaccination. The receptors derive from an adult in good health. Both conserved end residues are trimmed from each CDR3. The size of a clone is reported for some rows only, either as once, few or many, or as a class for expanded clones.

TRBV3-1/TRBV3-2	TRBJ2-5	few	ASSRRGYQETQY
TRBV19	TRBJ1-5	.	ASNIGGSNQPQH
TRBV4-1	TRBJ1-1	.	ASSQTGTGTEAF
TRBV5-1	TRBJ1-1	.	ASSPGLMNTEAF
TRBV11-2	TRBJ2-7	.	ASSLAGTGRSEQY
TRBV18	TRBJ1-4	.	ASSPTLQNEKLF
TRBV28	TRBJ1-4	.	ASGDRGWSSTNEKLF
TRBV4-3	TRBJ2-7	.	ASSQDLSAHNYEQY
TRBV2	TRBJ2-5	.	ASSELAGGQETQY
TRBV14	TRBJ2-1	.	ASSQETGYGGEQF
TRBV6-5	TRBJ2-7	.	ASRNSYEQY
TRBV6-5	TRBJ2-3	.	ASRGQVTDTQY
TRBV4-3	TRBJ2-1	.	ASSQDGLVSTNEQF
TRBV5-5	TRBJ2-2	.	ASSWDRANTGELF
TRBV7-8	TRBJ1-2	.	ASSTPGDREGYGYT
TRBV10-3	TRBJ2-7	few	AISGTVYEQY
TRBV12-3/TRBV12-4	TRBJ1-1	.	ASSLDWAGTAF
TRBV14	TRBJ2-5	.	ASSQDGLRETQY
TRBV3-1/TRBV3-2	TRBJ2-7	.	ASSQGTGVYEQY
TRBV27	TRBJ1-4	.	ASSDRPANEKLF
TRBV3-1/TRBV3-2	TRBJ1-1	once	ASSQMGGTEAF
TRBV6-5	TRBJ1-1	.	ASSYDRATEAF
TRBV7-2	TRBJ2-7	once	ASSLAGRSYEQY
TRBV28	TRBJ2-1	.	ASSSEMNEQF
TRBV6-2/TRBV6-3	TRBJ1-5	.	ASSPASYAGNQPQH
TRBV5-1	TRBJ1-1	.	ASRVVQENTEAF
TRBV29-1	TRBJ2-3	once	SVDDGARGPDTQY
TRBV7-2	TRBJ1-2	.	ASSQSGRNYGYT
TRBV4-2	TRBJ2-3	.	ASSQESGGSFGRGTDTQY
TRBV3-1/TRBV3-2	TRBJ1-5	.	ASSLNRLNQPQH
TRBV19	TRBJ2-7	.	ASSPGTGGYEQY
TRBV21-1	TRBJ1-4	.	ASSPRRLYRGRNEKLF
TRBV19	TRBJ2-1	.	ASSMEGFPNEQF
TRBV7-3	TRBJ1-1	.	ASSISMNTEAF
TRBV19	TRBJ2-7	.	ASSTLQGDSGEQY